What follows are 11 T cell receptor beta chains derived from one specimen sequenced in a study of OX40 agonist ivuxolimab in advanced cancers. Libraries were built with the immunoSEQ multiplex PCR assay. Entries here come from immuneACCESS through TCRdb and include only in-frame sequences with V and J called. Some clones fail to appear in such tables; in the studies checked, an unresolved V gene covers under half of the shortfall, and the cause of the remainder is unknown. A total of some 39,000 clones appear in this sample, about 85% of them only once. Around 4% of the sample is held by the ten biggest clonotypes. The specimen comprised CD4+ or CD8+ T cells sorted from blood, sampled in a trial of the OX40 agonist ivuxolimab. The receptors come from an adult with an advanced solid tumor such as melanoma, head and neck, liver or kidney cancer.

The chain joins TRBV28 to TRBJ2-2, with D uncertain. The CDR3 consists of 12 residues. Deletions cut 9 bases from V and 1 base from J, with 6 bases between. The germline V gene encodes CDR1 MDHEN and CDR2 SYDVKM. The CDR3 loop is CASCLNTGELFF. Written as DNA, the CDR3 is TGTGCCAGTTGTTTGAACACCGGGGAGCTGTTTTTT.

The table lists this clone with a count of one. The rearrangement uses TRBV2 and TRBJ2-7, with unresolved D. There are 12 residues in the CDR3. Germline loops: CDR1 SNHLY, CDR2 FYNNEI. Between the trimmed V and J ends, which lost 2 bases and 6 bases, there was a span of 8 bases. DNA for the CDR3: TGTGCCAGCAGTGAAATTAGGGTCGAGCAGTACTTC. Translation: CASSEIRVEQYF.

The V call is TRBV18, the J call TRBJ2-1, with 7 nucleotides matching TRBD2. The V gene's germline CDR1 is KGHSH and CDR2 LQKENI. With 3 bases clipped from V and 1 base from J, the junction kept 3 bases outside the gene matches. The CDR3 has 15 residues. The CDR3 nucleotides are TGTGCCAGCTCACCTTGGGGGGGGTCCTACAATGAGCAGTTCTTC. Its protein product is CASSPWGGSYNEQFF.

Regarding this clone: At one boundary the junction diverges from the germline segment, which might be a read error. The chain combines TRBV7-2 with TRBJ2-4; possibly TRBD1 or TRBD2 for D (5 bases each). Germline lookup yields CDR1 SGHTA and CDR2 FQGNSA. The CDR3 spans 15 residues. As DNA, the CDR3 is TGCGCCAGCAGCGTCGGGACCGACAGAAAAAACATTCAGTACTTC. It yields the protein CASSVGTDRKNIQYF.

The chain recombines TRBV7-2 with TRBJ2-5; D is unresolved. This CDR3 spans 14 amino acids. Per germline, CDR1 SGHTA and CDR2 FQGNSA. V dropped 4 bases and J dropped 5 bases, with 14 bases sitting between them. This CDR3 reads CASSYGPHGETQYF. CDR3 in DNA: TGTGCCAGCAGCTACGGGCCCCACGGCGAGACCCAGTACTTC.

The gene calls are TRBV5-4 and TRBJ2-5, with D possibly TRBD1 on 6 matching bases. The CDR3 extends over 15 amino acids. Germline CDR1 and CDR2: SGHNT and YYREEE (reference sequence). Trimming left V 5 bases short and J 5 bases short, with 19 bases between. CDR3 loop: CASRPKTGPGETQYF. CDR3 DNA sequence: TGTGCCAGCAGACCCAAGACAGGCCCCGGGGAGACCCAGTACTTC. Full variable domain (missing parts from reference TRBV5-4 and TRBJ2-5): ETGVTQSPTHLIKTRGQQVTLRCSSQSGHNTVSWYQQALGQGPQFIFQYYREEENGRGNFPPRFSGLQFPNYSSELNVNALELDDSALYLCASRPKTGPGETQYFGPGTRLLVL.

This chain links TRBV5-5 with TRBJ1-5; D is uncertain. Deletions cut 0 bases from V and 4 bases from J, with 5 bases between. The CDR3 runs 13 residues. Germline CDR1 reads SGHKS; CDR2 reads YYEKEE (reference sequence). Here the CDR3 reads CASSLAGNQPQHF. As DNA, the CDR3 is TGTGCCAGCAGCTTGGCGGGGAATCAGCCCCAGCATTTT.

CDR3 nucleotide sequence: TGTGCCAGCAGTTACTCGGGGACCCACACAGATACGCAGTATTTT. This sequence encodes CASSYSGTHTDTQYF. This sequence joins TRBV6-5 and TRBJ2-3, with D possibly called TRBD1 or TRBD2 (5 bases each). The CDR3 runs 15 residues. Trimming pared 0 bases from V and 2 bases from J, leaving 9 bases between. Per the germline V gene, CDR1 is MNHEY and CDR2 is SVGAGI.

The rearrangement joins TRBV18 to TRBJ2-3; 12 bases agree with TRBD2. Trimming took 3 bases from V and 2 from J; bases not matched to a gene: 6. Germline-derived CDR1 and CDR2 are KGHSH and LQKENI. There are 17 residues in the CDR3. The CDR3 bases are TGTGCCAGCTCACCGGAAACTAGCGGGAGGCCCACAGATACGCAGTATTTT. Translating it yields CASSPETSGRPTDTQYF. Full variable domain (outside the CDR3, taken from reference TRBV18 and TRBJ2-3): NAGVMQNPRHLVRRRGQEARLRCSPMKGHSHVYWYRQLPEEGLKFMVYLQKENIIDESGMPKERFSAEFPKEGPSILRIQQVVRGDSAAYFCASSPETSGRPTDTQYFGPGTRLTVL.

A few counts support this clone. The chain uses TRBV5-1 and TRBJ2-5, with 7 nucleotides matching TRBD2. Germline V gene data show CDR1 as SGHRS and CDR2 as YFSETQ. V gave up 2 bases and J gave up 5 bases; unmatched junction bases: 6. CDR3 length: 14 residues. The CDR3 DNA sequence: TGCGCCAGCAGCTTTGCAGGGAGGGGTGAGACCCAGTACTTC. It translates to CASSFAGRGETQYF.

The chain recombines TRBV5-4 with TRBJ2-7, with a weak D call TRBD2 (5 bases). Trimming took 6 bases from V and 3 from J, leaving 19 bases between them. The CDR3 runs to 15 residues. Germline CDR1 is SGHNT and CDR2 is YYREEE (reference sequence). The chain's CDR3 is CASTPLGDASYEQYF. In nucleotides, the CDR3 is TGTGCCAGCACCCCACTGGGAGACGCGAGCTACGAGCAGTACTTC. The full variable domain, with the rest looked up from reference TRBV5-4 and TRBJ2-7, is ETGVTQSPTHLIKTRGQQVTLRCSSQSGHNTVSWYQQALGQGPQFIFQYYREEENGRGNFPPRFSGLQFPNYSSELNVNALELDDSALYLCASTPLGDASYEQYFGPGTRLTVT.